The rows below give T cell receptor beta chains drawn from one sample of a study of shared clonotypes between healthy human individuals. Only in-frame clones appear in the TCRdb table, and some are missing; sequencing was by immunoSEQ multiplex PCR. The sample holds approximately 2,000,000 clones, approximately 92% seen once. Sequencing used naive CD8+ T cells from PBMCs. These receptors all stem from a man younger than 30 in good health. Some clones in this sample may be carry-over from other donors' samples. Each CDR3 is given with its conserved first and last residue. The D gene is left open where the match is weak. Some rows mark clone size as missing; the rest say once, few, many or name a class of expanded clone.

v_gene	j_gene	abundance	d_gene	CDR3nt	CDR3aa
TRBV27	TRBJ1-2	NA	NA	TGTGCCAGCAGCCCCCTGGGGGCCTCAAACAACTATGGCTACACCTTC	CASSPLGASNNYGYTF
TRBV4-3	TRBJ2-1	NA	TRBD2	TGCGCCAGCAGCCAAGGCCCGGGACTAGCGGGAGTTAATGAGCAGTTCTTC	CASSQGPGLAGVNEQFF
TRBV18	TRBJ2-2	NA	TRBD2	TGTGCCAGCTCACCACGTCGGGAGGGAGCCGGGGAGCTGTTTTTT	CASSPRREGAGELFF
TRBV2	TRBJ2-1	NA	TRBD1	TGTGCCAGCAGTGACGGGGGACAGGTTGACGTGGAGCAGTTCTTC	CASSDGGQVDVEQFF
TRBV5-1	TRBJ2-5	NA	NA	TGCGCCAGCAGCCTTTGGCCCGGGGCCCAAGAGACCCAGTACTTC	CASSLWPGAQETQYF
TRBV29-1	TRBJ2-3	NA	NA	TGCAGCGGACGCAGGGGTTTTCGCACAGATACGCAGTATTTT	CSGRRGFRTDTQYF
TRBV6-1	TRBJ2-1	NA	TRBD2	TGTGCCAGCAGTGATTGGGAGGGTAGCGCATCCTACAATGAGCAGTTCTTC	CASSDWEGSASYNEQFF
TRBV4-1	TRBJ1-1	NA	TRBD1	TGCGCCAGCAGCCTCCTCGTTGAGACAGGGGGCACTGAAGCTTTCTTT	CASSLLVETGGTEAFF
TRBV7-9	TRBJ1-1	NA	NA	TGTGCCAGCAGCCCCCGACACCCTCAAATGGGCGCTTTCTTT	CASSPRHPQMGAFF
TRBV27	TRBJ2-5	NA	NA	TGTGCCAGCATTCAGGGGGGAGAGACCCAGTACTTC	CASIQGGETQYF
TRBV29-1	TRBJ1-2	NA	NA	TGCAGCGTCGACTCGACAGAGACCAATACCTATGGCTACACCTTC	CSVDSTETNTYGYTF
TRBV27	TRBJ2-1	NA	TRBD2	TGTGCCAGCAGTTTACCTACGACTAGCGGGAGGGTCGATGAGCAGTTCTTC	CASSLPTTSGRVDEQFF
TRBV5-1	TRBJ2-6	NA	NA	TGCGCCAGCAGCCCTTACAATGGGGCCAACGTCCTGACTTTC	CASSPYNGANVLTF
TRBV6-5	TRBJ2-5	NA	NA	TGTGCCAGCAGTTACAGAACAGCGGAGACCCAGTACTTC	CASSYRTAETQYF
TRBV9	TRBJ2-1	NA	NA	TGTGCCAGCAGCGTAGGACTCTCCCCGAGGGAGTCGCCCCTTGGAGGGGGGCAGTTCTTC	CASSVGLSPRESPLGGGQFF
TRBV5-1	TRBJ2-1	NA	TRBD2	TGCGCCAGCAGCGTGGCGGGAGTTGAGCAGTTCTTC	CASSVAGVEQFF
TRBV19	TRBJ2-1	NA	TRBD1	TGTGCCAGTACCGTGTGGGACAGGGGGCTCTCCTACAATGAGCAGTTCTTC	CASTVWDRGLSYNEQFF
TRBV28	TRBJ1-4	once	NA	TGTGCCACCTCCTTCGGCGCGACTAATGAAAAACTGTTTTTT	CATSFGATNEKLFF
TRBV7-9	TRBJ1-5	few	NA	TGTGCCAGCTCGGTTGGTGGTGCGGCGAGGCCCCAGCATTTT	CASSVGGAARPQHF
TRBV6-5	TRBJ2-1	NA	TRBD1	TGTGCCAGCAGTTACGGGGACAGGCCGGTGGGTGAGCAGTTCTTC	CASSYGDRPVGEQFF
TRBV2	TRBJ2-1	NA	NA	TGTGCCAGCAGTGAAGCAGGGACGAGAACGGGATCCCCTAATGAGCAGTTCTTC	CASSEAGTRTGSPNEQFF
TRBV4-2	TRBJ2-7	NA	TRBD2	TGTGCCAGCAGCCAAGTGGGGACTAGCGGGAGTTACGAGCAGTACTTC	CASSQVGTSGSYEQYF
TRBV2	TRBJ2-7	NA	NA	TGTGCCAGCAGTCTCCGGGGTACAAGCTACGAGCAGTACTTC	CASSLRGTSYEQYF
TRBV27	TRBJ2-7	NA	TRBD2	TGTGCCAGCAGTTTGGTGTGGACTAGCGGTTTAGACGAGCAGTACTTC	CASSLVWTSGLDEQYF
TRBV6-4	TRBJ2-1	once	TRBD2	TGTGCCAGCTCGCTAGCGGGAGATAATGAGCAGTTCTTC	CASSLAGDNEQFF
TRBV7-9	TRBJ2-1	NA	NA	TGTGCCAGCAGCCAAGGGCGGGGAAGCTCCTACAATGAGCAGTTCTTC	CASSQGRGSSYNEQFF
TRBV4-1	TRBJ2-3	NA	NA	TGCGCCAGCAGCCAAGACTGGGAAGATACGCAGTATTTT	CASSQDWEDTQYF
TRBV6-1	TRBJ1-2	NA	NA	TGTGCCAGCAGTGAATACCAGGGCCGAGGCTACACCTTC	CASSEYQGRGYTF
TRBV29-1	TRBJ1-1	once	TRBD1	TGCAGCGTCCGACAGGGGGTTAACGAAGCTTTCTTT	CSVRQGVNEAFF
TRBV7-8	TRBJ2-7	NA	NA	TGTGCCAGCAGCCCAGTGCGGGGCTCCTACGAGCAGTACTTC	CASSPVRGSYEQYF
TRBV7-9	TRBJ2-1	once	TRBD1	TGTGCCAGCAGCTTTATTGCTGGGACAGGGAGCAATGAGCAGTTCTTC	CASSFIAGTGSNEQFF
TRBV29-1	TRBJ1-1	NA	TRBD1	TGCAGCGTCCCCTGGACAGGGAACACTGAAGCTTTCTTT	CSVPWTGNTEAFF
TRBV4-2	TRBJ1-2	NA	TRBD1	TGTGCCAGCAGCCCGGGACAGGCTAACTATGGCTACACCTTC	CASSPGQANYGYTF